Each of the 29 T cell receptor beta chains below was sequenced from the same sample in a study of T cell responses to AZD1222 COVID-19 vaccine. The repertoire was sequenced with immunoSEQ multiplex PCR; TCRdb's copy has only in-frame clones and lacks some. The table lists 100,000 to 150,000 clones, 88% of them singletons. The specimen was peripheral blood, collected on day 0 of AZD1222 vaccination. The receptors shown here come from an adult in good health.

This clone was observed a handful of times. The rearrangement uses TRBV27 and TRBJ2-7; 8 nucleotides align to TRBD1. Germline V gene data show CDR1 as MNHEY and CDR2 as SMNVEV (reference sequence). The CDR3 has 15 residues. The V segment lost 4 bases and the J segment 2 bases; nucleotides outside the gene matches: 7. In nucleotides, the CDR3 is TGTGCCAGCAGTTCACCGGGACAGGCTCCCTACGAGCAGTACTTC. This sequence encodes CASSSPGQAPYEQYF.

The chain recombines TRBV30 with TRBJ2-3; D may correspond to TRBD1 or TRBD2 (6 bases each). This CDR3 is built from 14 residues. The V end was cut by 1 base, the J end by 3 bases, with 11 bases between. Looked up from germline, CDR1 is GTSNPN and CDR2 is SVGIG (reference sequence). Here the CDR3 reads CAWSGRGRTDTQYF. CDR3 DNA: TGTGCCTGGAGTGGAAGGGGGAGGACAGATACGCAGTATTTT.

The genes are TRBV5-1 and TRBJ1-2, with 8 bases lining up with TRBD1. V lost 0 bases to trimming and J lost 7 bases; unmatched junction nucleotides: 5. The CDR3 is 14 residues long. CDR1 and CDR2 (germline): SGHRS, YFSETQ. The CDR3 is CASSLGRGPSGYTF. CDR3 sequence (DNA): TGCGCCAGCAGCTTGGGCAGGGGGCCGAGTGGCTACACCTTC.

This chain links TRBV27 with TRBJ1-4, with a tentative D call TRBD1 (6 bases). V shed 8 bases and J shed 4 bases, with 11 bases lying between them. CDR1 is MNHEY, CDR2 SMNVEV, per germline (reference sequence). There are 13 residues in the CDR3. Here the CDR3 reads CASGGQFNEKLFF. CDR3 DNA: TGTGCCAGCGGCGGACAGTTTAATGAAAAACTGTTTTTT.

The gene calls are TRBV5-6 and TRBJ1-2; D is perhaps TRBD1 (5 bases). Trimming shortened V by 4 bases and J by 2 bases, and 9 bases separated the two germline ends. The CDR3 is made up of 13 amino acids. Germline V gives CDR1 SGHDT, CDR2 YYEEEE. The CDR3 coding sequence is TGTGCCAGCAGCCTGGGGGGGAACTATGGCTACACCTTC. It translates to CASSLGGNYGYTF.

This clone was detected once. The V call is TRBV29-1, the J call TRBJ2-1; D unresolved. The CDR3 totals 10 residues. The germline gives CDR1 SQVTM, CDR2 ANQGSEA. Trimming shortened V by 7 bases and J by 5 bases, and 6 bases separated the two germline ends. The CDR3 protein is CSASHNEQFF. The CDR3 DNA reads TGCAGCGCTTCCCACAATGAGCAGTTCTTC.

This chain joins TRBV6-5 and TRBJ2-7, with a weak D call TRBD1 (6 bases). CDR3 length: 14 amino acids. CDR1 is MNHEY, CDR2 SVGAGI, per germline. Trimming cost V 5 bases and J 2 bases, with 13 bases left between them. The DNA for the CDR3 is TGTGCCAGCAGTAATACAGGGTTCACCTACGAGCAGTACTTC. Translating gives CASSNTGFTYEQYF.

The gene calls are TRBV5-1 and TRBJ1-2; 8 nucleotides align to TRBD1. This CDR3 region has 14 residues. V shed 4 bases, J shed 8 bases, and the junction held 10 bases outside the gene matches. CDR1 and CDR2 from the germline V gene are SGHRS and YFSETQ. The CDR3 sequence: CASSPPSDRGGYTF. The CDR3 DNA is TGCGCCAGCAGCCCACCTTCCGACAGGGGCGGCTACACCTTC.

This sequence joins TRBV5-6 and TRBJ2-3, with D possibly being TRBD2 (6 bases). CDR3 size: 17 residues. The germline CDR1 and CDR2 sequences are SGHDT and YYEEEE. V lost 5 bases and J lost 0, with 19 bases in between. The CDR3 DNA reads as TGTGCCAGCAGGGGCCCCCTAGCGATCCTAAGCACAGATACGCAGTATTTT. This codes for CASRGPLAILSTDTQYF.

The J gene is TRBJ2-6, the V gene TRBV10-3; possible D gene TRBD1, 6 bases. Trimming took 0 bases from V and 1 from J, leaving 7 bases between them. In germline, CDR1 is ENHRY, CDR2 SYGVKD. The CDR3 runs to 16 residues. The chain's CDR3 is CAISESQGSGANVLTF. The CDR3, as DNA: TGTGCCATCAGTGAGTCTCAGGGGTCTGGGGCCAACGTCCTGACTTTC.

The chain couples TRBV3-1 (or the pseudogene TRBV3-2) to TRBJ2-7; D call uncertain. The CDR3 extends over 14 amino acids. Germline CDR1 LGHDT, CDR2 YNNKEL (reference sequence). The ends were cut back, 1 base at V and 0 bases at J, with 7 bases in the middle. CDR3 DNA sequence: TGTGCCAGCAGCCAAGTGGCAAACTCCTACGAGCAGTACTTC. Protein: CASSQVANSYEQYF.

This clone was counted a single time. This chain joins TRBV15 and TRBJ1-4; the D gene is possibly TRBD1 (5 bases). The CDR3 consists of 15 residues. V was shortened by 0 bases and J by 8 bases, with 13 bases between the two germline ends. The germline V gene has CDR1 LNHNV and CDR2 YYDKDF (reference sequence). CDR3 protein: CATSRDRGAKEKLFF. Here the CDR3 DNA reads TGTGCCACCAGCAGAGATCGTGGGGCCAAAGAAAAACTGTTTTTT.

The chain couples TRBV9 to TRBJ2-5; 8 bases fit TRBD1. V shed 0 bases, J shed 5 bases, and the junction held 6 bases outside the gene matches. The CDR3 extends over 15 amino acids. CDR1 is SGDLS, CDR2 YYNGEE, per germline. CDR3 sequence (DNA): TGTGCCAGCAGCGTAGATGCAGGGGGCCTTGAGACCCAGTACTTC. It translates to CASSVDAGGLETQYF. The full variable domain, with the rest looked up from reference TRBV9 and TRBJ2-5, is DSGVTQTPKHLITATGQRVTLRCSPRSGDLSVYWYQQSLDQGLQFLIQYYNGEERAKGNILERFSAQQFPDLHSELNLSSLELGDSALYFCASSVDAGGLETQYFGPGTRLLVL.

The V gene is TRBV7-2, the J gene TRBJ1-5, with a weak D call TRBD1 (5 bases). This CDR3 region has 14 residues. Germline CDR1 and CDR2: SGHTA and FQGNSA. The V end was cut by 5 bases, the J end by 7 bases, with 15 bases between. Here the CDR3 reads CASSPRAGWQPQHF. In nucleotides, the CDR3 is TGTGCCAGCAGCCCAAGGGCAGGGTGGCAGCCCCAGCATTTT.

The CDR3 DNA reads TGTGCCAGCTCCCCCGGGGCACGAGATGAAAAACTGTTTTTT. This encodes CASSPGARDEKLFF. The chain links TRBV18 to TRBJ1-4; tentative D call: TRBD1 (5 bases). Trimming removed 6 bases at V and 6 bases at J, with 14 bases between. The CDR3 consists of 14 residues. CDR1 and CDR2 (germline): KGHSH, LQKENI.

The chain couples TRBV11-2 to TRBJ2-7, with 9 nucleotides matching TRBD1. Germline assignment: CDR1 SGHAT and CDR2 FQNNGV. With V trimmed by 1 base and J by 3 bases, 1 base remained unmatched. The length of the CDR3 is 14 residues. CDR3 nucleotides: TGTGCCAGCAGCTTAGGACAGGGGGGCTACGAGCAGTACTTC. It specifies CASSLGQGGYEQYF.

This clone occurred a few times. V is TRBV15 and J is TRBJ1-1, with TRBD1 identical over 8 bases. V shed 4 bases and J 5 bases; nucleotides not matched to a gene: 9. The germline CDR1 and CDR2 sequences are LNHNV and YYDKDF (reference sequence). This CDR3 region has 15 residues. The DNA of the CDR3 is TGTGCCACCAGCATCACTCCGGGACAGGTAACTGAAGCTTTCTTT. Translating gives CATSITPGQVTEAFF.

The CDR3 DNA reads as TGTGCCAGCAGTTTAGGACTACCTCCCGATGAGCAGTTCTTC. It translates to CASSLGLPPDEQFF. The chain couples TRBV27 to TRBJ2-1; perhaps TRBD2 as D (6 bases). Germline assignment: CDR1 MNHEY and CDR2 SMNVEV (reference sequence). V dropped 2 bases and J dropped 8 bases, with 13 bases sitting between them. The CDR3 runs 14 residues.

The rearrangement joins TRBV27 to TRBJ2-5; 9 bases are shared with TRBD2. V was clipped by 5 bases and J by 4 bases; unmatched bases: 11. Germline CDR1 MNHEY, CDR2 SMNVEV (reference sequence). The CDR3 contains 16 residues. The DNA for the CDR3 is TGTGCCAGCAGTCCCGGGGTTAGCGGGAGATCAGAGACCCAGTACTTC. Protein: CASSPGVSGRSETQYF.

This rearrangement joins TRBV28 to TRBJ2-1; no definite D call. Trimming removed 7 bases at V and 0 bases at J, with 13 bases between. The CDR3 extends over 15 amino acids. Germline CDR1 MDHEN, CDR2 SYDVKM. The CDR3 DNA sequence: TGTGCCAGCACCCAACAGAGGAGCTCCTACAATGAGCAGTTCTTC. Protein sequence: CASTQQRSSYNEQFF.

The chain joins TRBV5-1 to TRBJ2-7, with D tentatively TRBD2 (6 bases). The CDR3 is 14 amino acids. V was cut by 0 bases and J by 7 bases, with 14 bases left in between. Per the germline V gene, CDR1 is SGHRS and CDR2 is YFSETQ. CDR3 residues: CASSLEATGREQYF. CDR3 nucleotide sequence: TGCGCCAGCAGCTTGGAAGCGACGGGGAGGGAGCAGTACTTC.

The V call is TRBV13, the J call TRBJ2-1, with 11 bases that match TRBD2. CDR1 PRHDT and CDR2 FYEKMQ come from the germline V gene (reference sequence). The CDR3 totals 16 residues. V lost 6 bases and J lost 7; bases outside the gene matches: 11. CDR3 sequence: CASSRAPGLAVNEQFF. In DNA, the CDR3 is TGTGCCAGCAGTCGAGCCCCGGGACTAGCGGTAAATGAGCAGTTCTTC.

The chain links TRBV19 to TRBJ2-4, with TRBD2 matching 12 bases. V shed 6 bases and J 8 bases; nucleotides not matched to a gene: 5. The germline V gene encodes CDR1 LNHDA and CDR2 SQIVND (reference sequence). The CDR3 consists of 14 residues. The CDR3 sequence is CASSPTSGRYIQYF. The DNA of the CDR3 is TGTGCCAGTAGCCCGACTAGCGGGAGATACATTCAGTACTTC.

The V and J genes are TRBV23-1 and TRBJ1-5; 9 bases line up with TRBD1. TRBV23-1 falls under the ORF class, with uncertain function. CDR3 size: 16 residues. The V gene end was trimmed by 4 bases and the J gene end by 1 base; junction bases not matched to a gene: 5. CDR3 DNA: TGCGCCAGCAGTCCCGGGACAGGGTGGAGCAATCAGCCCCAGCATTTT. Its translation is CASSPGTGWSNQPQHF.

This clone was counted a few times. No DNA is shown, since the ends of the CDR3 on it are uncertain; the CDR3 is the one TCRdb lists. The V gene is TRBV4-1, the J gene TRBJ1-2; no DNA check was done on the table's D call, TRBD1. CDR1 and CDR2 from the germline V gene are MGHRA and YSYEKL. The CDR3 sequence runs 17 residues, both termini included. CDR3 sequence reads: CASSQAGQGAFGNGYTF.

The chain uses TRBV19 and TRBJ1-5, with D perhaps TRBD1 (6 bases). The germline CDR1 and CDR2 sequences are LNHDA and SQIVND (reference sequence). The CDR3 length is 17 residues. V shed 0 bases and J shed 4 bases, with 16 bases lying between them. CDR3 in DNA: TGTGCCAGTAGTATAGATCCCGGGGGGCTTGGGAATCAGCCCCAGCATTTT. Encoded protein: CASSIDPGGLGNQPQHF.

The V and J genes are TRBV6-5 and TRBJ1-6, with D perhaps matching TRBD1 (6 bases). Trimming stripped 2 bases from V and 4 bases from J, with 9 bases between. The CDR3 runs 15 residues. Germline loops: CDR1 MNHEY, CDR2 SVGAGI. The CDR3, as DNA: TGTGCCAGCAGTTACACCGGACAGTATAATTCACCCCTCCACTTT. Encoded protein: CASSYTGQYNSPLHF.

The rearrangement links TRBV11-2 to TRBJ1-4, with D possibly TRBD1 on 6 matching bases. V gave up 1 base and J gave up 5 bases, with 17 bases separating them. The germline CDR1 and CDR2 sequences are SGHAT and FQNNGV. The CDR3 spans 17 residues. Here the CDR3 DNA reads TGTGCCAGCAGCTTAGCCCTATCAGGGGCCCAAAATGAAAAACTGTTTTTT. As protein: CASSLALSGAQNEKLFF.

This rearrangement joins TRBV6-5 to TRBJ1-2; D call uncertain. The CDR3 contains 12 residues. V shed 8 bases and J shed 4 bases, with 11 bases lying between them. Germline V gene lookup returns CDR1 MNHEY and CDR2 SVGAGI. CDR3 sequence: CASGGLTYGYTF. The CDR3 coding sequence is TGTGCCAGCGGCGGACTCACCTATGGCTACACCTTC.